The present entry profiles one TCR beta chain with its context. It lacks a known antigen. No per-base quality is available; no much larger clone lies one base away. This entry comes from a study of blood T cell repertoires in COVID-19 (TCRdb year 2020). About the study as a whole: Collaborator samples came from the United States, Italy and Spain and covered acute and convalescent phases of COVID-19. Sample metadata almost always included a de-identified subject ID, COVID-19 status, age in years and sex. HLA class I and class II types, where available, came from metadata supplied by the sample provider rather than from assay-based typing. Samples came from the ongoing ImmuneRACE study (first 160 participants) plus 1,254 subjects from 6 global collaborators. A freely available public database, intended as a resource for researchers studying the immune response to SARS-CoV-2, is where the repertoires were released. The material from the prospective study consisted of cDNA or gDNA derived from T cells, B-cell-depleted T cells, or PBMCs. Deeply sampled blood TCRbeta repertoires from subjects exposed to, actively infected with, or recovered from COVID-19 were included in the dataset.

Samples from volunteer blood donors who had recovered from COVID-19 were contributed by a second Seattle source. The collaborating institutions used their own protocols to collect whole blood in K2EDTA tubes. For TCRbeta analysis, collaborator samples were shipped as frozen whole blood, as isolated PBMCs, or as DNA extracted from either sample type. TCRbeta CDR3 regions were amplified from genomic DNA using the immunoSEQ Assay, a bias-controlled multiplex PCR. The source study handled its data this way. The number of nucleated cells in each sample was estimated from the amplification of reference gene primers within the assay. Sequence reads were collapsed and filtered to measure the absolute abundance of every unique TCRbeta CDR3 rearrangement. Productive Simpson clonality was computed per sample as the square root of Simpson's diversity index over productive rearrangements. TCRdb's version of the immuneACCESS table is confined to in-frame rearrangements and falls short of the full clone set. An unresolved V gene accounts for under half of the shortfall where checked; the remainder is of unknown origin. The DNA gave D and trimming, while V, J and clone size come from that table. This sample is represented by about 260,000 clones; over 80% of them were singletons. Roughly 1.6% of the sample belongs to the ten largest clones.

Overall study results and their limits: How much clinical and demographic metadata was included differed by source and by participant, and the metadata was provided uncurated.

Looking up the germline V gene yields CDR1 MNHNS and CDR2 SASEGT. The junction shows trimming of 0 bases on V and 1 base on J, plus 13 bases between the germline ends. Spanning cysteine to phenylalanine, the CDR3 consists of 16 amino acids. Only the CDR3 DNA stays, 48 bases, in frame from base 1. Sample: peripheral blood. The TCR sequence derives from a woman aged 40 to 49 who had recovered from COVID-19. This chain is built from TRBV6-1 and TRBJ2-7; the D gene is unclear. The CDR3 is CASSEALPARSYEQYF. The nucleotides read TGTGCCAGCAGTGAAGCGCTTCCGGCCAGGTCCTACGAGCAGTACTTC.